This TCR beta chain was observed in a study of blood T cell repertoires in COVID-19. The repertoire was sequenced with immunoSEQ multiplex PCR; TCRdb's copy has only in-frame clones and lacks some. The sample has around 430,000 clones; around 87% are singletons. Living in 25 or so US areas, the participants were between roughly 18 and 90 years of age. Researchers sorted participants into cohorts using their self-reported clinical history. Either two negative PCRs, clearance, or symptom resolution qualified Cohort 3 donors as recovered. The V segment lost 2 bases and the J segment 5 bases; nucleotides outside the gene matches: 8. Germline loops: CDR1 SGHTA, CDR2 FQGNSA. The CDR3 has 16 amino acids.

Sequencing input: PBMCs or T cells enriched from blood (not recorded which). J is TRBJ1-4 and V is TRBV7-2; 7 bases match TRBD1. This receptor was identified in a woman between 45 and 65 years old who had recovered from COVID-19. The CDR3, as DNA: TGTGCCAGCAGCTTAAGCCTGGCAGGGGGAAATGAAAAACTGTTTTTT. This encodes CASSLSLAGGNEKLFF.